This T cell receptor (beta chain) was sequenced during a study of blood T cell repertoires in COVID-19. Across the whole study: Italy, Spain and the United States were the sources of the convalescent and acute COVID-19 samples. Sources were T cells, B-cell-depleted T cells, or PBMCs; the material itself was cDNA or gDNA.

Original handling: Scientists estimated how many nucleated cells there were by amplifying reference gene primers. Assay: immunoSEQ multiplex PCR; the TCRdb copy retains only in-frame clones and omits some. Clonal size and the V and J genes are those of that table, whereas D and trimming came from the DNA. The sample lists some 280,000 clones, roughly 89% occurring once. Germline-derived CDR1 and CDR2 are SGHTA and FQGNSA. J was trimmed by 8 bases and V by 5 bases; bases with no gene match: 8. This CDR3 spans 13 amino acids. The rearrangement joins TRBV7-2 to TRBJ1-1, with 7 bases fitting TRBD1. The sample consisted of peripheral blood. This TCR was sampled from a woman aged 25 to 39 with active or convalescent COVID-19. CDR3 protein: CASSQDRVGEAFF. CDR3 DNA sequence: TGTGCCAGCAGCCAAGACAGGGTTGGGGAAGCTTTCTTT.